The entry below gives a single T cell receptor beta chain sequence along with its context. Its antigen remains undetermined. There are no base qualities to consult, and no much larger clone falls within one base. Per the publication, the time point label means: blood at routine non-recurrence follow-up after resection. TCR sequencing used whole RNA extracted from tumor and nontumor lung tissue, or from cryopreserved PBMC samples, without cell sorting. A patient was chosen for TCR sequencing only when enough RNA was available from at least two tumor regions. The sample is drawn from a study of spatial heterogeneity in lung cancer (dated by TCRdb to about 2019). Regarding the complete study: Samples were obtained from approximately 77 patients with early-stage, untreated non-small cell lung cancer from the lung TRACERx cohort. Follow-up PBMC samples were sequenced whenever available, with a median time to follow-up of approximately two years after resection. Beta-chain transcripts were consistently detected in greater numbers than alpha-chain transcripts, which likely reflects a higher abundance of beta-chain transcripts. In the raw uncorrected reads, each unique combination of TCR and UMI appeared more than ten times on average. The study quantitatively compared TCR alpha and beta repertoires across multiple tumor regions, matched nontumor lung and blood in non-small cell lung cancer. Nonsynonymous mutation counts, determined by whole-exome sequencing of tumor tissue, were related to features of the TCR repertoire. At surgery, both alpha and beta chains were TCR-sequenced in approximately 210 tumor regions, approximately 64 matched nontumor lung samples and around 50 PBMC samples. Beyond this particular receptor, the publication reports: Ubiquitous expanded tumor TCRs were found in blood more often at tumor resection than at routine follow-up. Only approximately 13 patients were included in the comparisons of baseline and follow-up blood repertoires. Confirming at a functional level the hypothesis that regional TCRs recognize regional mutations was considered to require additional single-cell paired TCR alpha and beta sequencing.

The library was obtained by 5' RACE. The data were produced on a NextSeq 500. The TCR library protocol attached a unique molecular identifier to each TCR cDNA molecule to allow correction of PCR and sequencing errors. The study's own analysis went as follows. Decombinator tools were used for TCR identification, UMI-based error correction and CDR3 extraction. TCRs above a frequency of 2 per 1,000, corresponding to the top 1% of the tumor frequency distribution, were defined as expanded. Renyi diversity was computed with the R vegan package after each repertoire had been subsampled 100 times to 5,000 TCRs. CDR3 similarity networks were built from amino acid triplet string-kernel similarity, connecting CDR3s with pairwise similarity above 0.82. TCRdb trimmed public reads at Q25 via fastp, called clones via MiXCR and kept in-frame beta chains. Every distinct CDR3 protein forms one entry, paired with its most common genes and DNA. The V and J calls were determined by TCRdb, not by the authors. Within this sample are about 17,000 distinct CDR3 sequences, with about a fifth of them counted one time only. The top ten clones comprise 5.5% to 7% of the sample.

The CDR3 contains 14 residues, cysteine and phenylalanine counted. Solely the CDR3 DNA is kept, with 42 bases framed from the first base. CDR1 and CDR2 are drawn from the germline V gene: MNHEY, SVGEGT. Between the V and J ends, shortened by 6 bases and 1 base respectively, the junction contains 12 bases. The receptor comes from a male donor with early-stage non-small cell lung cancer. Rearrangement joined TRBV6-2 or TRBV6-3 to TRBJ1-1, with a weak D call of TRBD1 (5 bases match). The sequencing here drew on PBMCs, taken at follow-up. The CDR3 region has the sequence CASSLLGPNTEAFF. The sequenced DNA: TGTGCCAGCAGCTTGCTGGGGCCGAACACTGAAGCTTTCTTT.